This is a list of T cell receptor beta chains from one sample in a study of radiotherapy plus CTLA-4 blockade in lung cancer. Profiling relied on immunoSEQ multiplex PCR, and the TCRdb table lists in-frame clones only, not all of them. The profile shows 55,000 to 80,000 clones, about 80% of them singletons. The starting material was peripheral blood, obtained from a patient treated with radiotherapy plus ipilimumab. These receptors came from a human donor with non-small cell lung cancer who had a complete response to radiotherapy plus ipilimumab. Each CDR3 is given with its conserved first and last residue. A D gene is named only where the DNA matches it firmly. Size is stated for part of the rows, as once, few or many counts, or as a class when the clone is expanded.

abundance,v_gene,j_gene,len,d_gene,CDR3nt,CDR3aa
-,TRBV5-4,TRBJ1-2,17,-,TGTGCCAGCAGCTTTTTTGCCAGGTCGGTAGCTAACTATGGCTACACCTTC,CASSFFARSVANYGYTF
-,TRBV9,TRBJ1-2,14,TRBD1,TGTGCCAGCAGCGGACAGGGGAGAAACTATGGCTACACCTTC,CASSGQGRNYGYTF
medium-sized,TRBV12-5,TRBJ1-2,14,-,TGTGCTAGTGGTTTGGACCAGGGTCTCACTGGCTACACCTTC,CASGLDQGLTGYTF
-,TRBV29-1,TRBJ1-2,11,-,TGCAGCGACGACGGAAACTATGGCTACACCTTC,CSDDGNYGYTF
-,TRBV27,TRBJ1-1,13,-,TGTGCCAGCAGTTTGAACAGGGTAACTGAAGCTTTCTTT,CASSLNRVTEAFF
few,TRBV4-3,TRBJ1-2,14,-,TGCGCCAGCAGCCAAGGTTCGGGGGTCTATGGCTACACCTTC,CASSQGSGVYGYTF
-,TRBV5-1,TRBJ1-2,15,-,TGCGCCAGCAGCTTGGTCGTTGGGGCCGGCTATGGCTACACCTTC,CASSLVVGAGYGYTF
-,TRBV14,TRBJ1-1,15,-,TGTGCCAGCAGCCAAGGGCCTTTTCTTAACACTGAAGCTTTCTTT,CASSQGPFLNTEAFF
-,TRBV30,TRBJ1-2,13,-,TGTGCCTGGAGTCTTGGCCCTTTAAATGGCTACACCTTC,CAWSLGPLNGYTF
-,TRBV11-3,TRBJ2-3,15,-,TGTGCCAGCAGCCACGTATGGGGGAACCCAGATACGCAGTATTTT,CASSHVWGNPDTQYF
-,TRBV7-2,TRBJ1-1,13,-,TGTGCCAGCAGCTTATTTGGGAAGACTGAAGCTTTCTTT,CASSLFGKTEAFF
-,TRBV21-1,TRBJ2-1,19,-,TGTGCCAGCAGGGCCGAGGGGGCAGGCCGGGTGGGATCCTACAATGAGCAGTTCTTC,CASRAEGAGRVGSYNEQFF
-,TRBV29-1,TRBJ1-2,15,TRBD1,TGCAGCGTTGAAGCAACGGGACAGGGCAACTATGGCTACACCTTC,CSVEATGQGNYGYTF
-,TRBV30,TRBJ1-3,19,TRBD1,TGTGCCTGGACTCCGGGACAGGGGGTCTATTCTAGCTCTGGAAACACCATATATTTT,CAWTPGQGVYSSSGNTIYF
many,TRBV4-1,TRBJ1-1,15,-,TGCGCCAGCAGCCAAGATGGGGGCTCCAACACTGAAGCTTTCTTT,CASSQDGGSNTEAFF
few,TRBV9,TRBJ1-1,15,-,TGTGCCAGCAGCGTCTCCGGGACAATGAACACTGAAGCTTTCTTT,CASSVSGTMNTEAFF
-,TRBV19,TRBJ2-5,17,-,TGTGCCAGTAGTATGGGTCCCGGTACAGTGGGGCAAGAGACCCAGTACTTC,CASSMGPGTVGQETQYF
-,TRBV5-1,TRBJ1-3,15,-,TGCGCCAGCAGCGTTGCCGGGACCGACAGAAACACCATATATTTT,CASSVAGTDRNTIYF
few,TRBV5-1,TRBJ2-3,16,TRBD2,TGCGCCAGCAGCTTGGATGGGGGAGGGCCGGGAGATACGCAGTATTTT,CASSLDGGGPGDTQYF
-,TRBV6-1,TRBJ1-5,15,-,TGTGCCAGCAGTTCGAGGGGTTTGGGGAATCAGCCCCAGCATTTT,CASSSRGLGNQPQHF
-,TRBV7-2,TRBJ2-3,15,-,TGTGCCAGCAGCTTAGCGGGGACTGCCTCAGATACGCAGTATTTT,CASSLAGTASDTQYF
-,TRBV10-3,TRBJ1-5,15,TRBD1,TGTGCCATCAGTGAGGAGACAGGGAGGAACCAGCCCCAGCATTTT,CAISEETGRNQPQHF